This T cell receptor beta chain was identified in a study of CD8 T cells in Susac syndrome. TCR beta sequencing was performed on blood CD8+ and CD4+ T cells. The CDR3 contains 16 residues. V dropped 0 bases and J dropped 2 bases, with 12 bases sitting between them. CDR1 is LNHNV, CDR2 YYDKDF, per germline (reference sequence). After extraction with the RNeasy kit, roughly 0.5 to 1 ug of the RNA was reverse transcribed using random hexamers. TCRdb used MiXCR to reprocess the immunoSEQ multiplex PCR reads, holding one entry per CDR3 protein. The sample shows about 250,000 distinct CDR3 sequences, roughly 95% of them seen only once.

Sequencing was performed on CD4+ T cells from PBMCs. V is TRBV15 and J is TRBJ2-3; possibly TRBD1 or TRBD2 for D (5 bases each). The clonotype originates from a human donor with multiple sclerosis. The CDR3 DNA reads TGTGCCACCAGCAGAGATCTCGGGGCGGCCACAGATACGCAGTATTTT. It translates to CATSRDLGAATDTQYF. The variable domain in full, completed from reference TRBV15 and TRBJ2-3, reads DAMVIQNPRYQVTQFGKPVTLSCSQTLNHNVMYWYQQKSSQAPKLLFHYYDKDFNNEADTPDNFQSRRPNTSFCFLDIRSPGLGDTAMYLCATSRDLGAATDTQYFGPGTRLTVL.